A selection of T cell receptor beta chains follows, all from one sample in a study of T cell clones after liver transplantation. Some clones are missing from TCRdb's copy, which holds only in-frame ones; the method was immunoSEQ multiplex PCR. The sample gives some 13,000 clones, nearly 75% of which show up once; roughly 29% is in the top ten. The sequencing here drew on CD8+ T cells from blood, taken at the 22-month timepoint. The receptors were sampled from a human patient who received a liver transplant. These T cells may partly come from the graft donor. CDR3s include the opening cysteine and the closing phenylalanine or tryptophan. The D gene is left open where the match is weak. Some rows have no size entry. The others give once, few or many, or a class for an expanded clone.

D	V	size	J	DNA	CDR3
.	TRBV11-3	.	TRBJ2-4	TGTGCCAGCAGCTTACCGGGCCAAAACATTCAGTACTTC	CASSLPGQNIQYF
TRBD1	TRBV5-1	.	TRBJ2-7	TGCGCCAGCAGCGGACCGGGACAGGGAGACGAGCAGTACTTC	CASSGPGQGDEQYF
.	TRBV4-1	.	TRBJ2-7	TGCGCCAGCAGCCAAGCGGAGGGAACCTACGAGCAGTACTTC	CASSQAEGTYEQYF
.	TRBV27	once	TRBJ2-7	TGTGCCAGCAGTTTATCGGGCAGATCCTACGAGCAGTACTTC	CASSLSGRSYEQYF
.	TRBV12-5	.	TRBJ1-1	TGTGCTAGTGGTTTCTTCCCAGGGGTTTCGAACACTGAAGCTTTCTTT	CASGFFPGVSNTEAFF
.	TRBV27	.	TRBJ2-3	TGTGCCAGCAGTTTAGGAGGAACCACAGATACGCAGTATTTT	CASSLGGTTDTQYF
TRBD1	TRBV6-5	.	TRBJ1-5	TGTGCCAGCAGTCCCGGGACAGGGGATTATCAGCCCCAGCATTTT	CASSPGTGDYQPQHF
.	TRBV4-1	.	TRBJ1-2	TGCGCCAGCAGCCAGGACCCGACAGAAAACTATGGCTACACCTTC	CASSQDPTENYGYTF
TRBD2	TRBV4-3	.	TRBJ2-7	TGCGCCAGCAGCCAAGCCGGGACTAGCTCCTACGAGCAGTACTTC	CASSQAGTSSYEQYF
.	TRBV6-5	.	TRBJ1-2	TGTGCCAGCAGTAGAAGGGGTGCCTATGGCTACACCTTC	CASSRRGAYGYTF
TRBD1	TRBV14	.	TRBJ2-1	TGTGCCAGCAGCCAAGTTCCGGGACAGGGAGACAATGAGCAGTTCTTC	CASSQVPGQGDNEQFF
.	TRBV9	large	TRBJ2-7	TGTGCCAGCAGCGGTGGAGCAACCGGCGAGCAGTACTTC	CASSGGATGEQYF
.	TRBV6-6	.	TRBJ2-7	TGTGCCACGCGGGACACCACCTACGAGCAGTACTTC	CATRDTTYEQYF
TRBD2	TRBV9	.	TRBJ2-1	TGTGCCAGCAGCGTAGACGGGGGGGCGTTTGAGCAGTTCTTC	CASSVDGGAFEQFF
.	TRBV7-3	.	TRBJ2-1	TGTGCCAGCAGCCCCCACGTAAAAGATCAGTTCTTC	CASSPHVKDQFF
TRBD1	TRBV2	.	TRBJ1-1	TGTGCCAACAGACCGACAGGGGGGAACACTGAAGCTTTCTTT	CANRPTGGNTEAFF
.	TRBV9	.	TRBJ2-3	TGTGCCAGCAGCGTAGAGGTTCAAGGTACGCAGTATTTT	CASSVEVQGTQYF
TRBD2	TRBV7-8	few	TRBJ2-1	TGTGCCAGCAGCTTAGGGACTAGCGATGACGAGCAGTTCTTC	CASSLGTSDDEQFF
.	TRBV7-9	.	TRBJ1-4	TGTGCCAGCACCTCTTCAGGTAGCGGGGGACATAATGAAAAACTGTTTTTT	CASTSSGSGGHNEKLFF
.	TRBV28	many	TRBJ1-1	TGTGCCAGCAGGCGCACCGCGGGGGGTAGCGCTGAAGCTTTCTTT	CASRRTAGGSAEAFF
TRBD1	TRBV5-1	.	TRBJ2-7	TGCGCCAGCAGCCTTCGCCCCGGGACAGGGGGCTACGAGCAGTACTTC	CASSLRPGTGGYEQYF
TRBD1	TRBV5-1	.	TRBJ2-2	TGCGCCAGCGGGACAGGAAACACCGGGGAGCTGTTTTTT	CASGTGNTGELFF
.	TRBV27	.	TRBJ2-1	TGTGCCAGCAGTTTAGGGCCCCAACCGAATGAGCAGTTCTTC	CASSLGPQPNEQFF
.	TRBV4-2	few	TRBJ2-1	TGTGCCAGCAGCCAGGGAGTGGGGGGGCCTGAGCAGTTCTTC	CASSQGVGGPEQFF
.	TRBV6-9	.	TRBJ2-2	TGTGCCAGCAGTTACCCCGGGGAGCTGTTTTTT	CASSYPGELFF
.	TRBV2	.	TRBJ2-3	TGTGCCAGCAGTTCCTCTAGCACAGATACGCAGTATTTT	CASSSSSTDTQYF
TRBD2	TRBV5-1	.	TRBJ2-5	TGCGCCAGCAGCGGGGCCAAAGCGGGAGGGCCGATGGAGACCCAGTACTTC	CASSGAKAGGPMETQYF
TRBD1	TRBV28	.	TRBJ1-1	TGTGCCAGCAGTTACCCACAGGGGGTGAACACTGAAGCTTTCTTT	CASSYPQGVNTEAFF
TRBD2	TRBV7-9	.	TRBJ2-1	TGTGCCAGCAGCTTAGTTTCCAGCGGGGGGGTAAATGAGCAGTTCTTC	CASSLVSSGGVNEQFF
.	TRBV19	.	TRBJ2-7	TGTGCCAGCTTGGGGGTCATCTCCTACGAGCAGTACTTC	CASLGVISYEQYF
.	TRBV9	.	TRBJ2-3	TGTGCCAGCAGCACATCCAGGGACACCTCTAGCACAGATACGCAGTATTTT	CASSTSRDTSSTDTQYF
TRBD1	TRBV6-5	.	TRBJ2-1	TGTGCCAGCAGTTCGTGGACAGGGGGCGAGTACAATGAGCAGTTCTTC	CASSSWTGGEYNEQFF
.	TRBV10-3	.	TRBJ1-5	TGTGCCATCAGTGAGTCGGAGGATAGCAATCAGCCCCAGCATTTT	CAISESEDSNQPQHF
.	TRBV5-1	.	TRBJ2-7	TGCGCCAGCAGCCTCGACCGGGAGCAGTACTTC	CASSLDREQYF
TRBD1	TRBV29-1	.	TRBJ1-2	TGCAGCGTCCTACCCGGGACAGATGGCTACACCTTC	CSVLPGTDGYTF
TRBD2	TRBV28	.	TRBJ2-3	TGTGCCAGCAGCCACCGGGGGGAGGTTGGAACGCAGTATTTT	CASSHRGEVGTQYF
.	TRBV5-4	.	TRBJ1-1	TGTGCCAGCAGCTTGTGGGGGGAAGGGGATCAAGCTTTCTTT	CASSLWGEGDQAFF
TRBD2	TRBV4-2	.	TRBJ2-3	TGTGCCAGCAGCCAAGCCGAGGCTAGCGGGGAAGATACGCAGTATTTT	CASSQAEASGEDTQYF
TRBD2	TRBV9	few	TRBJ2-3	TGTGCCAGCAGCGCCGCTCGACTAGCGGGAGGGGTAGATACGCAGTATTTT	CASSAARLAGGVDTQYF
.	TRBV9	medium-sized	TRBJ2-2	TGTGCCAGCAGCGTAGGGTCCGGGGAGCTGTTTTTT	CASSVGSGELFF
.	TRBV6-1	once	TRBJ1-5	TGTGCCAGCAGTGAGGCAGGGAATCAGCCCCAGCATTTT	CASSEAGNQPQHF
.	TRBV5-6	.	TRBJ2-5	TGTGCCAGCAGCTTGGAGGGTTCAGGGCCGTCGGAGACCCAGTACTTC	CASSLEGSGPSETQYF
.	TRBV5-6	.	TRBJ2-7	TGTGCCAGCAGCTTCGACGGGTCCGAAAACGAGCAGTACTTC	CASSFDGSENEQYF
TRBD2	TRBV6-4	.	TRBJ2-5	TGTGCCAGCAGTCCCATTGCGGGGGGGGGTCAAGAGACCCAGTACTTC	CASSPIAGGGQETQYF
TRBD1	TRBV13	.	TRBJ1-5	TGTGCCAGCAGCGTGGGGGGGACAGTGCCCCAGCATTTT	CASSVGGTVPQHF